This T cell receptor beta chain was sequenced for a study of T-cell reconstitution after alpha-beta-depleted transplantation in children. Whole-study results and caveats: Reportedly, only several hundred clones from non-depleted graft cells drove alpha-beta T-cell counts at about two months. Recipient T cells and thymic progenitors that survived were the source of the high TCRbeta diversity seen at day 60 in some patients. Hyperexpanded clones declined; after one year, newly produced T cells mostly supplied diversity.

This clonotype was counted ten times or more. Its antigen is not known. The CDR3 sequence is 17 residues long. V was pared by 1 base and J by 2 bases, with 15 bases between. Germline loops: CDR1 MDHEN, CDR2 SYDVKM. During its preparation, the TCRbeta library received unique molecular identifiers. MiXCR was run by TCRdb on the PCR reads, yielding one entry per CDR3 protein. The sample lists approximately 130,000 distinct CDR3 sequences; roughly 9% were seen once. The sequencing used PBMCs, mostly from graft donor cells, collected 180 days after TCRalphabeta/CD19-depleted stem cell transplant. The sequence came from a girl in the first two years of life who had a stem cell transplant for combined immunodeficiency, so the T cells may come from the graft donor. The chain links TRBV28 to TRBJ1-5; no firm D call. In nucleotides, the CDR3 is TGTGCCAGCAGTTTATCGGGAAGCGGCAGAGGCAATCAGCCCCAGCATTTT. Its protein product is CASSLSGSGRGNQPQHF.